Listed below are T cell receptor beta chains from one sample, sequenced in a study of blood T cell repertoires in COVID-19. The protocol was immunoSEQ multiplex PCR, while the TCRdb copy is restricted to in-frame clones and leaves out a portion. The sample contains roughly 200,000 clones, 80% to 90% of which appear only once. Sequencing was done on a sample of PBMCs or T cells enriched from blood (not recorded which). These receptors all stem from a man in his forties or fifties who had recovered from COVID-19. Each CDR3 is given with its conserved first and last residue. A D gene is named only where the DNA matches it firmly. The size field is filled for only some rows; it gives once, few, many or a size class.

- TRBD1 TRBJ2-7 TRBV4-1 CASSPSERTGGKEQYF TGCGCCAGCAGCCCATCCGAAAGGACAGGGGGCAAGGAGCAGTACTTC
- - TRBJ1-5 TRBV6-5 CASRITGTGNQPQHF TGTGCCAGCAGGATTACAGGTACTGGCAATCAGCCCCAGCATTTT
once - TRBJ2-1 TRBV7-8 CASSLTYNEQFF TGTGCCAGCAGCCTAACCTACAATGAGCAGTTCTTC
- TRBD1 TRBJ2-7 TRBV29-1 CSVSTGGNYEQYF TGCAGCGTTTCGACAGGGGGGAACTACGAGCAGTACTTC
once TRBD2 TRBJ2-5 TRBV11-2 CASSVWIAGEETQYF TGTGCCAGCAGCGTCTGGATAGCGGGGGAGGAGACCCAGTACTTC
- TRBD2 TRBJ2-1 TRBV24-1 CATSDFPLAGGYNEQFF TGTGCCACCAGTGATTTCCCACTAGCGGGAGGGTACAATGAGCAGTTCTTC
- TRBD1 TRBJ2-2 TRBV5-1 CASSQGQTANTGELFF TGCGCCAGCAGCCAGGGACAGACCGCGAACACCGGGGAGCTGTTTTTT
- - TRBJ1-1 TRBV5-6 CASGHEWQGNTEAFF TGTGCCAGCGGCCATGAATGGCAGGGGAACACTGAAGCTTTCTTT
many - TRBJ1-5 TRBV2 CASRDLLRGPQHF TGTGCCAGCAGAGACTTATTAAGGGGGCCCCAGCATTTT
- TRBD1 TRBJ1-1 TRBV18 CASSPTGTATEAFF TGTGCCAGCTCACCGACCGGGACAGCAACTGAAGCTTTCTTT
few TRBD2 TRBJ2-1 TRBV5-6 CASSWTSGNSNEQFF TGTGCCAGCAGCTGGACTAGCGGGAATTCGAATGAGCAGTTCTTC
- - TRBJ1-3 TRBV21-1 CASSKRGRAGLPSGNTIYF TGTGCCAGCAGCAAAAGGGGGCGAGCAGGGCTACCCTCCGGAAACACCATATATTTT
- - TRBJ1-1 TRBV6-4 CASSDVNEAFF TGTGCCAGCAGTGACGTTAATGAAGCTTTCTTT
few TRBD2 TRBJ2-3 TRBV5-6 CASSSGGAGDTQYF TGTGCCAGCAGCTCCGGGGGGGCCGGAGATACGCAGTATTTT
- - TRBJ1-1 TRBV19 CASSTRDSTTEAFF TGTGCCAGTAGTACCCGAGACAGCACGACTGAAGCTTTCTTT
once TRBD2 TRBJ2-2 TRBV12-5 CASGLVPNASGRGTGELFF TGTGCTAGTGGTTTGGTACCCAACGCTAGCGGCAGAGGGACCGGGGAGCTGTTTTTT
- - TRBJ1-5 TRBV6-5 CASRVQLLSNQPQHF TGTGCCAGCAGGGTACAGCTCCTTTCCAATCAGCCCCAGCATTTT
- - TRBJ1-2 TRBV9 CASSVDSNYGYTF TGTGCCAGCAGCGTAGACAGTAACTATGGCTACACCTTC
- - TRBJ1-1 TRBV12-3/TRBV12-4 CASSRQMVTEAFF TGTGCCAGCAGTCGACAGATGGTCACTGAAGCTTTCTTT
few TRBD1 TRBJ1-6 TRBV3-1/TRBV3-2 CASSQGTGNSPLHF TGTGCCAGCAGCCAAGGGACAGGGAATTCACCCCTCCACTTT
- - TRBJ2-3 TRBV30 CAWSPLTVKGTDTQYF TGTGCCTGGAGCCCCCTGACAGTTAAGGGCACAGATACGCAGTATTTT
once - TRBJ1-1 TRBV5-4 CASSLIDMNTEAFF TGTGCCAGCAGCCTGATCGACATGAACACTGAAGCTTTCTTT
- TRBD1 TRBJ1-2 TRBV19 CASRTTGLGGYTF TGTGCCAGTAGGACGACAGGGTTGGGCGGCTACACCTTC
- - TRBJ2-1 TRBV7-6 CADYRGDEQFF TGTGCGGACTACAGGGGCGATGAGCAGTTCTTC
- - TRBJ2-7 TRBV9 CASSVAPRKGVDEQYF TGTGCCAGCAGCGTAGCCCCCCGGAAAGGGGTCGACGAGCAGTACTTC
- - TRBJ1-1 TRBV7-3 CASSFSREAFF TGTGCCAGCTCCTTTTCCCGGGAAGCTTTCTTT
- TRBD1 TRBJ1-1 TRBV18 CASSPLAGTGSNTEAFF TGTGCCAGCTCCCCCTTGGCCGGGACAGGATCGAACACTGAAGCTTTCTTT
- TRBD2 TRBJ2-3 TRBV2 CASSERAGGRTDTQYF TGTGCCAGCAGTGAGAGAGCGGGAGGCCGCACAGATACGCAGTATTTT